The 18 T cell receptor beta chains below all came from one sample that was sequenced in a study of tissue T cells after allogeneic stem cell transplantation (dated by TCRdb to between 2021 and 2024). Library preparation was by the immunoSEQ multiplex PCR assay. The clones in this table, taken by TCRdb from immuneACCESS, are in-frame only. Not every clone is retained; where verified, under half of the shortfall comes from an unresolved V gene, and the cause of the rest is unknown. Present in this sample are some 10,000 clones, 45% of which were seen just once. Jointly, the top ten make up approximately 7.4% of the sample. This specimen's time point label, interpreted: mouse harvest day 7 after allogeneic transplant. Mouse grafts combined 10^7 T-cell-depleted bone marrow cells with 10^6 splenic CD5+ T cells, given via tail vein injection. The source material was gut tissue. The receptors were sampled from a female BALB/c mouse given C57BL/6 T cells with graft-versus-host disease after an allogeneic hematopoietic cell transplant.

Of note for this clone: Mouse gene names apply. The read halts 1 residue ahead of the CDR3 end, with the missing end drawn from the germline J gene. The chain employs TRBV26 and TRBJ1-1; the D gene is possibly TRBD1 (6 bases). The germline gives CDR1 KGHPV, CDR2 FQNQEV (reference sequence). Trimming stripped 3 bases from V and 3 bases from J, with 8 bases between. CDR3 length equals 13 residues. This CDR3 is CASSLDRHTEVFF. Incomplete CDR3 DNA: TGTGCCAGCAGTCTAGACAGGCACACAGAAGTCTTC.

This clone has a handful of counts. Germline and genes: mouse. Read coverage stops 1 residue before the CDR3 terminus; the germline J gene supplies the remainder. The V gene is TRBV20, the J gene TRBJ1-1, with 8 bases fitting TRBD1. The junction had 1 base not matched to a gene; V was cut back by 4 bases and J by 0 bases. Germline V gene data show CDR1 as GFQATS and CDR2 as STVNSAI. The CDR3 is 13 amino acids. The CDR3 region is CGAIRGPNTEVFF. The covered CDR3 bases are TGTGGTGCTATCAGGGGGCCAAACACAGAAGTCTTC.

This clone was counted only a few times. These gene names are mouse names. The read finishes 1 residue shy of the CDR3 end, and the germline J gene is used to complete it. The V and J genes are TRBV23 and TRBJ1-1; TRBD1 was called by the table and not checked on the DNA. CDR3 length: 13 amino acids. CDR1 is KGHTA and CDR2 is FQNQQP in the germline V gene. CDR3 DNA (partial): TGCTCCAGCAGTCGACAGGGGAACACAGAAGTCTTC. Protein sequence: CSSSRQGNTEVF. The full CDR3 sequence reads CSSSRQGNTEVFF. The whole variable domain, filled in from reference TRBV23 and TRBJ1-1, reads DAAVTQKPRYLIKMKGQEAEMKCIPEKGHTAVFWYQQKQSKELKFLIYFQNQQPLDQIDMVKERFSAVCPSSSLCSLGIRTCEAEDSALYLCSSSRQGNTEVFFGKGTRLTVV.

About this clone: The gene names here belong to mouse. The CDR3 end is not reached by the read, which stops 1 residue before it; the germline J gene fills it in. The chain employs TRBV16 and TRBJ1-1; a possible D gene is TRBD1 (5 bases). The CDR3 runs to 14 residues. The germline V gene has CDR1 SGHSA and CDR2 FRNQAP. The V end was cut by 3 bases, the J end by 0 bases, with 8 bases between. CDR3 sequence reads: CASSLGGANTEVFF. The CDR3 DNA, read in part, is TGTGCAAGCAGCTTGGGGGGAGCAAACACAGAAGTCTTC.

There are a few counts of this clone. Gene and germline names: mouse. The observed sequence ends 1 residue before the CDR3 terminus, with the missing tail filled in from the germline J gene. The V call is TRBV3, the J call TRBJ1-4, with TRBD1 matching over 9 bases. V lost 4 bases, J lost 6 bases, and 3 bases stayed unmatched. The CDR3 length is 14 residues. CDR1 and CDR2 (germline): SNHLY, FYNGKV (reference sequence). The CDR3 reads CASSSGQGHERLFF. The part of the CDR3 DNA that was read is TGTGCCAGCAGCTCCGGACAGGGGCACGAAAGATTATTT.

On this clone: The gene symbols are mouse symbols. The CDR3 is cut off 1 residue early in the read; its end comes from the germline J gene. The chain links TRBV23 to TRBJ2-3; TRBD2, as called in the table, went unchecked against the DNA. CDR3 length: 17 residues. Germline CDR1 KGHTA, CDR2 FQNQQP. The CDR3 loop is CSSSQQLGGRGAETLYF. Incomplete CDR3 DNA: TGCTCCAGCAGTCAACAACTGGGGGGGCGCGGTGCAGAAACGCTGTAT.

Points on this clone: The gene names here belong to mouse. The CDR3 goes on 1 residue after the read ends, and that part is filled in from the germline J gene. The chain uses TRBV23 and TRBJ1-6; the DNA was not compared with TRBD1, the D call given in the table. Being an ORF, TRBJ1-6 has a function that is uncertain. There are 14 residues in the CDR3. The germline V gene encodes CDR1 KGHTA and CDR2 FQNQQP. CDR3 DNA (partial): TGCTCCAGCAGTCGGACAGGGGGCGATTCGCCCCTCTAC. Its protein is CSSSRTGGDSPLY. The whole CDR3 is CSSSRTGGDSPLYF.

With regard to this clone: Any gene name here is a mouse gene name. The CDR3 extends 1 residue past the end of the read, so its final part is completed from the germline J gene. The chain joins TRBV12-2 to TRBJ2-5, with 9 bases lining up with TRBD2. The CDR3 is 15 residues long. Germline loops: CDR1 SGHLS, CDR2 HYDKME. V shed 0 bases and J 5 bases; nucleotides not matched to a gene: 5. Here the CDR3 reads CASSLEDWGGDTQYF. CDR3 bases read: TGTGCCAGCTCTCTCGAGGACTGGGGCGGAGACACCCAGTAC.

Details on this clone: The germline and genes are mouse ones. The read gets to within 1 residue of the CDR3 end, and the germline J gene fills in the rest. The chain has TRBV24 and TRBJ2-4; possible D gene TRBD1, 6 bases. Trimming cost V 1 base and J 0 bases, with 11 bases left between them. The CDR3 totals 16 residues. Germline CDR1 reads KGHTA; CDR2 reads FRNEEI. This CDR3 is CASSLLQGGSQNTLYF. The sequenced part of the CDR3 DNA is TGTGCCAGCAGTCTGTTACAGGGAGGGAGTCAAAACACCTTGTAC.

This clone appeared a few times. Gene names and germline match the mouse. The CDR3 goes on 1 residue after the read ends, and that part is filled in from the germline J gene. The chain carries TRBV13-1 and TRBJ1-4; D perhaps matches TRBD1 (6 bases). Trimming left V 2 bases short and J 10 bases short, with 6 bases between. The CDR3 runs to 11 residues. Germline loops: CDR1 NSHNY, CDR2 SYGAGN. CDR3 in amino acids: CASSEGGRLFF. The CDR3 DNA, read in part, is TGTGCCAGCAGTGAAGGGGGAAGATTATTT.

Turning to this clone: Gene and germline names: mouse. The read comes to an end 1 residue before the CDR3 does, leaving the germline J gene to fill in the end. The rearrangement joins TRBV5 to TRBJ1-1; TRBD1 is a possible D gene (5 bases). This CDR3 region has 15 residues. Trimming took 3 bases from V and 0 from J, leaving 11 bases between them. CDR1 is LGHNA and CDR2 is YNLKQL in the germline V gene (reference sequence). The part of the CDR3 DNA that was read is TGTGCCAGCAGCCAGACGGACAATGCAAACACAGAAGTCTTC. It translates to CASSQTDNANTEVF. The full CDR3 protein is CASSQTDNANTEVFF.

On this clone: The genes are named according to mouse. The read comes to an end 1 residue before the CDR3 does, leaving the germline J gene to fill in the end. This rearrangement joins TRBV19 to TRBJ1-6; 7 bases are a match to TRBD1. TRBJ1-6 is placed among ORFs of uncertain function. The germline CDR1 and CDR2 sequences are FNHDT and SITEND (reference sequence). The CDR3 totals 14 residues. J lost 7 bases, V lost 5 bases, and 6 bases had no gene match. CDR3 sequence: CASSLRDRNSPLYF. Incomplete CDR3 DNA: TGTGCCAGCAGCCTCCGGGACAGAAATTCGCCCCTCTAC.

As regards this clone: Here the gene names and germline are mouse. The sequenced fragment ends 1 residue before the CDR3 boundary, so the rest is inferred from the germline J gene. The chain links TRBV15 to TRBJ1-3; D unresolved. This CDR3 spans 16 amino acids. V lost 0 bases and J 0 bases, leaving 9 bases between the germline ends. Germline V gene lookup returns CDR1 SGHND and CDR2 FRSKSL. This CDR3 is CASSLARQLSGNTLYF. CDR3 DNA, as far as it was read: TGTGCCAGCAGTTTAGCGCGTCAGCTTTCTGGAAATACGCTCTAT.

Of note for this clone: Germline and genes: mouse. The read is 1 residue too short to cover the CDR3 end, so that end is filled in from the germline J gene. The rearrangement links TRBV12-1 to TRBJ2-5; TRBD2 matches at 10 bases. The CDR3 totals 14 residues. Germline V lookup: CDR1 SGHSN, CDR2 HYEKVE. The V and J ends lost 0 bases and 8 bases, in that order; junction bases with no gene match: 4. Here the CDR3 reads CASSLDWGVPTQYF. The covered CDR3 bases are TGTGCCAGCTCTCTCGACTGGGGGGTTCCCACCCAGTAC.

As for this clone: Mouse gene names and germline throughout. The CDR3 extends 1 residue past the end of the read, so its final part is completed from the germline J gene. The chain recombines TRBV26 with TRBJ2-5; no reliable D call. This CDR3 contains 13 residues. Deletions cut 6 bases from V and 0 bases from J, with 7 bases between. Germline V gene lookup returns CDR1 KGHPV and CDR2 FQNQEV (reference sequence). Incomplete CDR3 DNA: TGTGCCAGCAGCCGCATAAACCAAGACACCCAGTAC. It yields the protein CASSRINQDTQY. The whole CDR3 protein reads CASSRINQDTQYF.

Concerning this clone: The germline and genes are mouse ones. The sequenced fragment ends 1 residue before the CDR3 boundary, so the rest is inferred from the germline J gene. The genes are TRBV3 and TRBJ2-3; 11 bases agree with TRBD1. Trimming cost V 3 bases and J 1 base; bases outside gene matches: 0. The CDR3 runs to 15 residues. CDR1 is SNHLY, CDR2 FYNGKV, per germline (reference sequence). CDR3 DNA (partial): TGTGCCAGCAGCTTGGGACAGGGGGGTGCAGAAACGCTGTAT. Translating gives CASSLGQGGAETLY. The CDR3, in full, reads CASSLGQGGAETLYF.

For this clone: The listed genes are named as in mouse. The read terminates 1 residue before the CDR3 end, so the remaining end is supplied by the germline J gene. The chain recombines TRBV12-1 with TRBJ2-7, with TRBD2 matching over 11 bases. V lost 3 bases, J lost 3 bases, and 3 bases stayed unmatched. The germline V gene encodes CDR1 SGHSN and CDR2 HYEKVE. There are 14 residues in the CDR3. The CDR3 reads CASSKGLGVYEQYF. CDR3 DNA, as far as it was read: TGTGCCAGCTCTAAGGGACTGGGGGTCTATGAACAGTAC.

The count of this clone is one. Here the gene names and germline are mouse. The CDR3 end falls 1 residue outside the read, so it is completed with the germline J gene. This chain joins TRBV23 and TRBJ1-1; the table's D call, TRBD1, has no DNA check behind it. Germline V gene data show CDR1 as KGHTA and CDR2 as FQNQQP. This CDR3 spans 12 amino acids. The DNA read from the CDR3 is TGCTCCAGCAGTCAGAGGGGCACAGAAGTCTTC. This gives the protein CSSSQRGTEVF. The CDR3 in its entirety is CSSSQRGTEVFF.